The next 31 T cell receptor beta chains were all read from a single sample in a study of blood T cell repertoires in COVID-19. Libraries were prepared by immunoSEQ multiplex PCR; TCRdb keeps only in-frame clonotypes and omits some of them. Altogether 90,000 or so clones are present, 70% to 90% being singletons, with the ten largest covering more than 7%. Sample: peripheral blood. The receptors were gathered from a man aged 55 to 70 with acute or convalescent COVID-19.

This clone was seen a single time. V and J are TRBV27 and TRBJ2-1, with a tentative D call TRBD2 (6 bases). This CDR3 is built from 14 residues. Germline CDR1 and CDR2: MNHEY and SMNVEV (reference sequence). Trimming shortened V by 4 bases and J by 7 bases, and 14 bases separated the two germline ends. CDR3 DNA sequence: TGTGCCAGCAGTTCATCGGAGGGGAGAAATGAGCAGTTCTTC. It encodes CASSSSEGRNEQFF.

This CDR3 is CASSLSQGTNYGYTF. As DNA, the CDR3 is TGCGCCAGCAGCTTATCCCAGGGGACTAACTATGGCTACACCTTC. This chain uses TRBV5-1 with TRBJ1-2, with a tentative D call TRBD1 (6 bases). Trimming removed 2 bases from V and 0 bases from J, with 11 bases in between. CDR3 length equals 15 residues. Germline V lookup: CDR1 SGHRS, CDR2 YFSETQ. Complete variable domain (other parts from reference TRBV5-1 and TRBJ1-2): KAGVTQTPRYLIKTRGQQVTLSCSPISGHRSVSWYQQTPGQGLQFLFEYFSETQRNKGNFPGRFSGRQFSNSRSEMNVSTLELGDSALYLCASSLSQGTNYGYTFGSGTRLTVV.

This sequence joins TRBV7-3 and TRBJ2-1, with TRBD2 identical over 11 bases. The junction had 7 bases not matched to a gene; V was cut back by 5 bases and J by 1 base. Germline CDR1 reads SGHTA; CDR2 reads FQGTGA. There are 17 residues in the CDR3. DNA of the CDR3: TGTGCCAGCAGCGCAAATCTAGCGGGGGGATCCTACAATGAGCAGTTCTTC. Its translation is CASSANLAGGSYNEQFF.

CDR3 amino acids: CASRRGANTGELFF. CDR3 bases: TGTGCCAGCAGACGGGGAGCGAACACCGGGGAGCTGTTTTTT. This chain uses TRBV11-1 with TRBJ2-2; perhaps TRBD2 as D (5 bases). Trimming stripped 6 bases from V and 0 bases from J, with 8 bases between. CDR3 size: 14 residues. CDR1 is SGHAT, CDR2 FQDESV, per germline (reference sequence).

The chain combines TRBV2 with TRBJ2-1; possible D gene TRBD2, 6 bases. Germline assignment: CDR1 SNHLY and CDR2 FYNNEI. CDR3 length equals 15 residues. Trimming stripped 0 bases from V and 2 bases from J, with 8 bases between. CDR3 in DNA: TGTGCCAGCAGTGAAGCGGGGAGGACCTACAATGAGCAGTTCTTC. Its protein product is CASSEAGRTYNEQFF.

This sequence joins TRBV7-8 and TRBJ2-7; TRBD1 matches at 8 bases. This CDR3 is 13 amino acids long. Germline-derived CDR1 and CDR2 are SGHVS and FQNEAQ. V lost 5 bases and J lost 6; bases outside the gene matches: 6. CDR3 in amino acids: CASSVDRGGEQYF. As DNA, the CDR3 is TGTGCCAGCAGCGTCGACAGGGGTGGCGAGCAGTACTTC.

The CDR3 DNA follows: TGTGCCAGCAGTTTATTGGGGGAGGGTGGCACCGGGGAGCTGTTTTTT. Translating it yields CASSLLGEGGTGELFF. The chain joins TRBV28 to TRBJ2-2; 7 bases are shared with TRBD2. The CDR3 totals 16 residues. From germline, CDR1 is MDHEN and CDR2 SYDVKM. Trimming removed 1 base from V and 4 bases from J; junction bases left unmatched: 6.

The V gene is TRBV4-1, the J gene TRBJ2-3, with TRBD1 matching 12 bases. V gave up 4 bases and J gave up 14 bases; unmatched junction bases: 13. Germline CDR1 reads MGHRA; CDR2 reads YSYEKL. The CDR3 is made up of 15 amino acids. Written as DNA, the CDR3 is TGCGCCAGCAGCCCACAGATGGGACAGGGGGCGAGTTGGTATTTT. Its protein product is CASSPQMGQGASWYF.

The chain links TRBV9 to TRBJ2-5, with TRBD1 as a possible D gene (6 bases). Germline values: CDR1 SGDLS, CDR2 YYNGEE. The CDR3 spans 14 residues. Trimming pared 0 bases from V and 5 bases from J, leaving 11 bases between. DNA for the CDR3: TGTGCCAGCAGCGTAGGGGACAATGAGGAGACCCAGTACTTC. This encodes CASSVGDNEETQYF.

The rearrangement uses TRBV5-1 and TRBJ2-1, with TRBD2 matching 9 bases. Germline assignment: CDR1 SGHRS and CDR2 YFSETQ. This CDR3 has 15 residues. Trimming removed 5 bases from V and 8 bases from J; junction bases left unmatched: 11. CDR3 in DNA: TGCGCCAGCAGGCTTAGCGGGAGACTGTTCGATGAGCAGTTCTTC. Translated, it gives CASRLSGRLFDEQFF.

In its sample, this clone was seen once. The V and J genes are TRBV6-5 and TRBJ1-1; D remains unclear. The CDR3 totals 15 residues. The germline V gene has CDR1 MNHEY and CDR2 SVGAGI. The ends were cut back, 4 bases at V and 1 base at J, with 13 bases in the middle. CDR3 region: CASSSPGWWNTEAFF. The CDR3 DNA sequence: TGTGCCAGCAGTTCCCCGGGGTGGTGGAACACTGAAGCTTTCTTT.

V usage is TRBV4-3 and J usage is TRBJ2-7; 7 bases are a match to TRBD2. Germline V CDR1 and CDR2: LGHNA, YSLEER. Trimming took 0 bases from V and 0 from J; bases not matched to a gene: 5. CDR3 length: 16 residues. CDR3 sequence: CASSQDASGASYEQYF. CDR3 in DNA: TGCGCCAGCAGCCAAGACGCGAGCGGGGCCTCCTACGAGCAGTACTTC.

The rearrangement uses TRBV5-1 and TRBJ2-7; 10 positions agree with TRBD1. Trimming cost V 1 base and J 1 base; bases outside gene matches: 2. The CDR3 consists of 15 residues. Germline V lookup: CDR1 SGHRS, CDR2 YFSETQ. CDR3 DNA: TGCGCCAGCAGCTTGCCGGGACAGGGGTCCTACGAGCAGTACTTC. This translates into CASSLPGQGSYEQYF.

The chain employs TRBV9 and TRBJ2-7; 10 bases fit TRBD2. The CDR3 contains 15 residues. V gave up 3 bases and J gave up 4 bases; unmatched junction bases: 7. CDR1 is SGDLS, CDR2 YYNGEE, per germline. CDR3 protein: CASSDPLAGDYEQYF. CDR3 DNA sequence: TGTGCCAGCAGCGATCCCCTAGCGGGGGATTACGAGCAGTACTTC.

The V and J genes are TRBV27 and TRBJ2-1; 7 positions agree with TRBD1. Germline values: CDR1 MNHEY, CDR2 SMNVEV (reference sequence). This CDR3 has 15 amino acids. V lost 3 bases, J lost 3 bases, and 5 bases stayed unmatched. The CDR3, as DNA: TGTGCCAGCAGTTTGGGACAGATCAACTACAATGAGCAGTTCTTC. Its protein is CASSLGQINYNEQFF.

The rearrangement joins TRBV19 to TRBJ1-3; D uncertain. CDR3 length equals 11 residues. Trimming removed 10 bases at V and 7 bases at J, with 11 bases between. The germline V gene encodes CDR1 LNHDA and CDR2 SQIVND (reference sequence). The CDR3 loop is CATSSLNTIYF. CDR3 DNA: TGTGCCACCTCGAGCCTTAACACCATATATTTT.

This clone has just a few counts. V and J are TRBV2 and TRBJ1-3; TRBD1 matches at 7 bases. V dropped 6 bases and J dropped 0; count of bases not matched to a gene: 8. This CDR3 is 16 amino acids long. In germline, CDR1 is SNHLY, CDR2 FYNNEI. The CDR3 loop reads CASRFQGDSSGNTIYF. CDR3 nucleotides: TGTGCCAGCAGGTTCCAGGGGGACAGCTCTGGAAACACCATATATTTT. Drawing the rest from reference TRBV2 and TRBJ1-3, the complete variable domain is EPEVTQTPSHQVTQMGQEVILRCVPISNHLYFYWYRQILGQKVEFLVSFYNNEISEKSEIFDDQFSVERPDGSNFTLKIRSTKLEDSAMYFCASRFQGDSSGNTIYFGEGSWLTVV.

The V call is TRBV7-8, the J call TRBJ2-4; maybe TRBD2 (6 bases). V gave up 1 base and J gave up 0 bases, with 16 bases separating them. The CDR3 has 18 residues. Germline CDR1 SGHVS, CDR2 FQNEAQ. The CDR3: CASSLGGLRAGAKNIQYF. As DNA, the CDR3 is TGTGCCAGCAGCTTAGGGGGACTGAGGGCAGGAGCCAAAAACATTCAGTACTTC.

The table lists this clone with a few counts. This chain joins TRBV13 and TRBJ2-3; 7 positions match TRBD1. CDR3 length equals 17 residues. Germline V gene sequence: CDR1 PRHDT, CDR2 FYEKMQ (reference sequence). V was clipped by 5 bases and J by 1 base; unmatched bases: 12. CDR3 protein: CASSPTETGLGTDTQYF. The CDR3 nucleotides read TGTGCCAGCAGCCCCACGGAGACAGGGTTGGGCACAGATACGCAGTATTTT.

V and J are TRBV18 and TRBJ1-3; 7 nucleotides align to TRBD1. The CDR3 is 15 residues long. Losses at the gene ends were 0 bases for V and 5 bases for J; bases not matched to a gene: 4. In germline, CDR1 is KGHSH, CDR2 LQKENI. The CDR3 DNA reads as TGTGCCAGCTCACCACCGGGACAGAGACGAAACACCATATATTTT. Protein sequence: CASSPPGQRRNTIYF.

This chain uses TRBV7-9 with TRBJ1-2; the match to TRBD1 covers 9 bases. CDR1 SEHNR and CDR2 FQNEAQ come from the germline V gene (reference sequence). V trimming: 5 bases; J trimming: 7 bases; junction bases outside the gene matches: 17. The CDR3 is 17 residues long. CDR3 protein: CASSQPGQGQTSRGYTF. Here the CDR3 DNA reads TGTGCCAGCAGCCAACCGGGACAGGGTCAGACCTCGCGTGGCTACACCTTC. The full variable domain, its missing parts supplied by reference TRBV7-9 and TRBJ1-2, is DTGVSQNPRHKITKRGQNVTFRCDPISEHNRLYWYRQTLGQGPEFLTYFQNEAQLEKSRLLSDRFSAERPKGSFSTLEIQRTEQGDSAMYLCASSQPGQGQTSRGYTFGSGTRLTVV.

V is TRBV2 and J is TRBJ1-6; 8 nucleotides match TRBD1. V trimming: 5 bases; J trimming: 8 bases; junction bases outside the gene matches: 2. This CDR3 region has 13 residues. The germline V gene has CDR1 SNHLY and CDR2 FYNNEI. The CDR3 coding sequence is TGTGCCAGCAGTACGACAGGGGATTCACCCCTCCACTTT. Translated: CASSTTGDSPLHF.

J is TRBJ2-7 and V is TRBV11-2; tentatively, D is TRBD2 (6 bases). There are 14 residues in the CDR3. The V gene's germline CDR1 is SGHAT and CDR2 FQNNGV. V dropped 2 bases and J dropped 0 bases, with 8 bases sitting between them. The CDR3 DNA reads as TGTGCCAGCAGCTTAACCGGGAGCTCCTACGAGCAGTACTTC. It encodes CASSLTGSSYEQYF.

The CDR3 DNA sequence: TGTGCCAGCAGTGGACAGGTGAGCAATCAGCCCCAGCATTTT. This sequence encodes CASSGQVSNQPQHF. The chain combines TRBV2 with TRBJ1-5; TRBD1 might be the D (6 bases). The CDR3 runs to 14 residues. CDR1 is SNHLY and CDR2 is FYNNEI in the germline V gene. The V end lost 4 bases, the J end lost 1 base, and 8 bases lay between the germline ends.

The CDR3 DNA reads as TGCGCCAGCAGCTTTCGGGGAGAGGATACCGGATCACCCCTCCACTTT. Its protein is CASSFRGEDTGSPLHF. The chain links TRBV5-1 to TRBJ1-6; no clear D. Looked up from germline, CDR1 is SGHRS and CDR2 is YFSETQ. The CDR3 extends over 16 amino acids. V was trimmed by 2 bases and J by 10 bases, leaving 19 bases between them.

The chain employs TRBV19 and TRBJ1-1; tentatively, D is TRBD1 (5 bases). The CDR3 covers 14 residues. Trimming cost V 3 bases and J 0 bases, with 8 bases left between them. From germline, CDR1 is LNHDA and CDR2 SQIVND (reference sequence). The CDR3 DNA reads TGTGCCAGTAGTATCAAGACAGTGAACACTGAAGCTTTCTTT. As protein: CASSIKTVNTEAFF.

The rearrangement uses TRBV6-1 and TRBJ2-2, with TRBD2 identical over 7 bases. CDR1 is MNHNS, CDR2 SASEGT, per germline. V shed 4 bases, J shed 0 bases, and the junction held 5 bases outside the gene matches. The CDR3 is 16 amino acids. The CDR3 DNA is TGTGCCAGCAGTGGCAAGCGGGGCACGAACACCGGGGAGCTGTTTTTT. This codes for CASSGKRGTNTGELFF.

Within the sample, this clone is medium-sized (0.01 to 0.1%). This rearrangement joins TRBV4-1 to TRBJ2-1, with a weak D call TRBD1 (6 bases). This CDR3 is built from 17 residues. Trimming left V 4 bases short and J 0 bases short, with 16 bases between. Germline assignment: CDR1 MGHRA and CDR2 YSYEKL. Written as DNA, the CDR3 is TGCGCCAGCAGCCCGATCGGCACAGGGAGCTCCTACAATGAGCAGTTCTTC. Protein sequence: CASSPIGTGSSYNEQFF.

The CDR3: CATSLDTNTEAFF. The CDR3 nucleotides are TGTGCCACCAGCCTCGACACGAACACTGAAGCTTTCTTT. This sequence joins TRBV15 and TRBJ1-1, with D hard to call. V was clipped by 5 bases and J by 1 base, with 8 bases between them. This CDR3 spans 13 amino acids. In germline, CDR1 is LNHNV, CDR2 YYDKDF (reference sequence).

The chain combines TRBV18 with TRBJ1-1; TRBD1 might be the D (5 bases). The germline CDR1 and CDR2 sequences are KGHSH and LQKENI. V lost 3 bases, J lost 5 bases, and 13 bases lay in between. The CDR3 runs 14 residues. The CDR3 nucleotides are TGTGCCAGCTCACCTGGACAAATAATGACTGAAGCTTTCTTT. Translating gives CASSPGQIMTEAFF. The whole variable domain, remainder taken from reference TRBV18 and TRBJ1-1, is NAGVMQNPRHLVRRRGQEARLRCSPMKGHSHVYWYRQLPEEGLKFMVYLQKENIIDESGMPKERFSAEFPKEGPSILRIQQVVRGDSAAYFCASSPGQIMTEAFFGQGTRLTVV.

V usage is TRBV2 and J usage is TRBJ2-2, with TRBD2 matching over 14 bases. Germline assignment: CDR1 SNHLY and CDR2 FYNNEI. V was clipped by 11 bases and J by 6 bases; unmatched bases: 8. The CDR3 runs to 15 residues. The chain's CDR3 is CACLRTSGGSGELFF. In DNA, the CDR3 is TGTGCCTGCCTTAGGACTAGCGGGGGGTCCGGGGAGCTGTTTTTT. The variable domain in full, completed from reference TRBV2 and TRBJ2-2, reads EPEVTQTPSHQVTQMGQEVILRCVPISNHLYFYWYRQILGQKVEFLVSFYNNEISEKSEIFDDQFSVERPDGSNFTLKIRSTKLEDSAMYFCACLRTSGGSGELFFGEGSRLTVL.